This section outlines one T cell receptor (beta chain) sequence together with its context. Within one base of it there is no much larger clone, and no base qualities were kept. This specimen's treatment or condition label, interpreted: live attenuated yellow fever vaccine strain. A standard Ficoll-Paque protocol was used to isolate PBMCs from peripheral blood. Epitope-specific CD8 T cells were sorted with a dextramer loaded with the yellow fever NS4B epitope peptide, and anti-CD3 and anti-CD8 staining was applied. TriZol was used to extract RNA from bulk PBMCs, CD4 and CD8 fractions, and dextramer-positive and dextramer-negative fractions. The sample belongs to a study of T cells after yellow fever vaccination (dated by TCRdb to between 2019 and 2020). Background on the whole study: The SMART-Seq v4 Ultra Low Input RNA kit was used to prepare libraries from fractions with low cell numbers. To track T-cell clones before and after primary and booster YFV17D yellow fever vaccination, bulk TCR alpha and beta repertoires were sequenced longitudinally. The cohort comprised two healthy male donors, one aged 18 to 30 and one aged 30 to 39 years. Blood was drawn at multiple timepoints before and after primary and secondary immunization, with bulk PBMC replicates and cell subsets isolated. Points the paper makes about the study in general: Because abundant contaminating clonotypes from the bulk population could be contained in FACS-sorted repertoires, computational filtering was required. After the booster, most of the clones that had expanded following primary vaccination were detected again (approximately 96% of CD4 and roughly 88% of CD8), which suggests that memory was broadly maintained. Because the study included only a couple of donors, the extent to which the findings can be generalized is limited. Compared with the primary T-cell response, the secondary T-cell response was weaker but faster, peaking on day 5 rather than day 15. A small share of clonotypes was detected in both CD4 and CD8 compartments, with the overlap likely arising from convergent recombination.

Synthesis of TCR cDNA relied on 5'RACE template switching, a step that introduced a universal primer site along with unique molecular identifiers. Priming of cDNA synthesis was performed from both the TCR alpha and TCR beta constant segments. Library amplification used two PCR steps, and the second PCR step added sample barcodes and sequencing adapters. Libraries were sequenced on Illumina HiSeq 2500 (2x100 bp) or NovaSeq (2x150 bp). As for how the authors treated the data: MIGEC handled demultiplexing of reads and collapsing into UMI consensus sequences, while MiXCR performed V(D)J alignment. Clonotypes responding to the vaccine were identified with edgeR on replicate PBMC samples, with the criteria of FDR below 0.01 and a log2 fold change above 5 up to day 15. CD4 or CD8 identity was assigned to each bulk clonotype according to whether the clonotype was present at higher abundance in the sequenced CD4 repertoire or the sequenced CD8 repertoire. NS4B-specific clonotypes were defined as those at least 10-fold enriched in dextramer-positive over dextramer-negative fractions; CD4-biased clonotypes were excluded. In TCRdb, the public reads were trimmed at Q25 with fastp and aligned with MiXCR, with productive beta chains retained. Every distinct CDR3 protein forms one entry, paired with its most common genes and DNA. These V and J calls derive from TCRdb rather than the authors' analysis. The sample yields some 96,000 distinct CDR3 sequences; roughly 9% were counted once. In total, the top ten clones hold roughly 15% of the sample.

Sequences MNHEY (CDR1) and SVGAGI (CDR2) are obtained from the germline V gene. The CDR3, from cysteine to phenylalanine, totals 16 residues. The CDR3 DNA has 48 bases and is translated from base 1. Here V drops 1 base and J drops 4 bases, and the junction holds 4 bases not matched to any gene. This receptor chain uses TRBV6-5 and TRBJ2-5, with 12 central nucleotides matching TRBD1. The TCR comes from a man aged 18 to 35 who received the YFV17D yellow fever vaccine. Sequences were derived from CD8+ T cells not binding an NS4B(214-222) dextramer, sorted from PBMCs, sampled about 2 weeks after the first yellow fever vaccination. Sample cell subset or site, as interpreted from the label and publication: NS4B epitope dextramer-negative CD8 T cells. The DNA sequence reads TGTGCCAGCAGTTACTACCGGGACAGGGGGCGAGAGACCCAGTACTTC. Translated, it reads CASSYYRDRGRETQYF.